Below are 9 T cell receptor beta chains sequenced from a single sample in a study of cytomegalovirus exposure and HLA in healthy donors. Sequencing used immunoSEQ multiplex PCR; TCRdb keeps in-frame clones, though not all of them. The repertoire holds roughly 68,000 clones, with about 89% as singletons. Sequenced: PBMCs. These receptors originate from a woman between 18 and 29 years old in good health and CMV-seronegative.

The gene calls are TRBV7-8 and TRBJ2-7, with D perhaps matching TRBD2 (5 bases). CDR1 is SGHVS and CDR2 is FQNEAQ in the germline V gene. V was clipped by 4 bases and J by 3 bases, with 10 bases between them. The length of the CDR3 is 13 residues. CDR3 amino acids: CASSSIASYEQYF. CDR3 in DNA: TGTGCCAGCAGCTCCATAGCGAGCTACGAGCAGTACTTC.

This clone was seen more than once but under ten times. J is TRBJ1-3 and V is TRBV19, with TRBD1 matching over 8 bases. CDR3 size: 15 residues. V shed 7 bases, J shed 0 bases, and the junction held 5 bases outside the gene matches. Germline-derived CDR1 and CDR2 are LNHDA and SQIVND (reference sequence). CDR3 region: CASTWDRNSGNTIYF. For the CDR3, the DNA is TGTGCCAGTACTTGGGACAGGAACTCTGGAAACACCATATATTTT.

This clone was seen only once. The V gene is TRBV2, the J gene TRBJ2-5, with TRBD2 identical over 7 bases. The CDR3 runs to 15 residues. The ends lost 3 bases at V and 1 base at J; junction bases unmatched: 5. Germline CDR1 and CDR2: SNHLY and FYNNEI. CDR3 coding DNA: TGTGCCAGCAGTGAGGTCCGGGGGGTCCAAGAGACCCAGTACTTC. Its protein product is CASSEVRGVQETQYF.

The rearrangement uses TRBV6-1 and TRBJ2-7, with TRBD2 as a possible D gene (6 bases). This CDR3 comprises 15 residues. The V end lost 2 bases, the J end lost 1 base, and 12 bases lay between the germline ends. Per the germline V gene, CDR1 is MNHNS and CDR2 is SASEGT. The CDR3 nucleotides read TGTGCCAGCAGTGAATTTGGAGGGCTATCCTACGAGCAGTACTTC. This encodes CASSEFGGLSYEQYF.

The rearrangement links TRBV11-2 to TRBJ2-7, with 14 bases that match TRBD2. CDR3 length: 15 amino acids. CDR1 is SGHAT and CDR2 is FQNNGV in the germline V gene. The trim removed 5 bases at V and 6 bases at J, leaving 6 bases unmatched. Here the CDR3 DNA reads TGTGCCAGCAGCATTGGGACTAGCGGGGGCCTCGAGCAGTACTTC. Translated: CASSIGTSGGLEQYF.

The chain has TRBV5-6 and TRBJ1-6; 8 bases line up with TRBD1. In germline, CDR1 is SGHDT, CDR2 YYEEEE. With V trimmed by 0 bases and J by 7 bases, 3 bases remained unmatched. The CDR3 length is 15 residues. CDR3 loop: CASSLEDRENSPLHF. The CDR3 DNA follows: TGTGCCAGCAGCTTGGAGGACAGGGAGAATTCACCCCTCCACTTT.

V is TRBV5-1 and J is TRBJ2-3, with 13 nucleotides matching TRBD2. Germline V gives CDR1 SGHRS, CDR2 YFSETQ. The CDR3 sequence is 15 residues long. The junction had 4 bases not matched to a gene; V was cut back by 4 bases and J by 5 bases. The CDR3 spells CASSLGTSGEDTQYF. The CDR3, as DNA: TGCGCCAGCAGCCTAGGGACTAGCGGGGAAGATACGCAGTATTTT.

The J gene is TRBJ2-7, the V gene TRBV27, with 8 nucleotides matching TRBD2. V shed 5 bases, J shed 2 bases, and the junction held 8 bases outside the gene matches. Germline V CDR1 and CDR2: MNHEY, SMNVEV (reference sequence). The length of the CDR3 is 15 residues. The CDR3 loop reads CASSTQRGRAYEQYF. CDR3 DNA sequence: TGTGCCAGCAGTACTCAGCGGGGGAGGGCCTACGAGCAGTACTTC.

The V and J genes are TRBV28 and TRBJ2-3, with TRBD2 matching 14 bases. CDR3 length equals 15 residues. Germline values: CDR1 MDHEN, CDR2 SYDVKM. After removal of 6 bases from V and 5 bases from J, the junction contained 4 bases not matched to a gene. The CDR3 sequence: CASRGLAGARDTQYF. The CDR3 nucleotides read TGTGCCAGCAGGGGACTAGCGGGGGCTCGAGATACGCAGTATTTT.